This TCR beta chain was recovered during a study of cytomegalovirus exposure and HLA in healthy donors. Study findings and constraints: When analyzed later, a missense DCLRE1C variant was found to be linked to TCR beta V- and J-gene trimming.

Trimming removed 2 bases from V and 5 bases from J; junction bases left unmatched: 8. The CDR3 has 16 residues. Germline V gene lookup returns CDR1 MGHDK and CDR2 SYGVNS. Use of 60 Vbeta and 13 Jbeta primers characterized the PCR. Authors' data handling: Among the unique TCR beta chains that a later analysis counted, about 79 million in all, some 10 million were shared. Sequencing used immunoSEQ multiplex PCR; TCRdb keeps in-frame clones, though not all of them. V, J and clone size reflect that table, while D and trimming were determined from the DNA. This table has approximately 150,000 clones, 73% appearing once. As to this clone: Its antigen remains unidentified.

This receptor was identified in a woman between 18 and 29 years old in good health and CMV-seronegative. Sample: PBMCs. The gene calls are TRBV25-1 and TRBJ2-5, with 10 bases matching TRBD1. CDR3 DNA sequence: TGTGCCAGCAGTGAAGCCGGGACAGGGGATTCGGAGACCCAGTACTTC. Its protein product is CASSEAGTGDSETQYF.